Sequencing of this TCR beta chain was carried out in a study of T cell changes during pregnancy in multiple sclerosis (dated by TCRdb to the late 2010s). Context from the whole study: The study examined how the T cell repertoire changed over the course of pregnancy in women with multiple sclerosis.

With regard to this clone: Its specific antigen is unknown. Base-call qualities are not available, and no considerably larger clone is one nucleotide away.

CDR1 and CDR2, per the germline V gene, are SGHRS and YFSETQ. Relative to germline, V is missing 2 bases and J is missing 3 bases, with 8 bases of the junction outside any gene match. Including cysteine and phenylalanine, the CDR3 has 17 amino acids. Just the 51-base CDR3 DNA is kept, in frame starting at base 1. Library preparation used the immunoSEQ multiplex PCR assay. TCRdb carries this immuneACCESS record with in-frame sequences only. Its versions omit some clonotypes, under half of them owing to an unresolved V gene in the studies checked, with the rest unexplained. The sample records some 40,000 clones, roughly nine tenths of which are singletons. The biggest ten clones account for 4% to 6% of the sample.

The source material was peripheral blood, sampled in the second trimester of pregnancy. This sequence originates from a female donor in good health, enrolled as a control in a pregnancy study. This sequence uses TRBV5-1 and TRBJ2-1; 10 central nucleotides agree with TRBD2. The nucleotide sequence reads as follows: TGCGCCAGCAGCTTCAACGGGCTAGCGGGGGTCTACAATGAGCAGTTCTTC. Translated, this is CASSFNGLAGVYNEQFF.